Listed below are T cell receptor beta chains from one sample, sequenced in a study of cytomegalovirus exposure and HLA in healthy donors. Sequencing was performed with immunoSEQ multiplex PCR; in TCRdb, only in-frame clones are kept and a portion is missing. The sample includes about 110,000 clones, roughly 79% of them seen just once. Sequencing used PBMCs. Receptors originate from a woman aged 25 to 39 in good health and CMV-seronegative. Both conserved end residues are part of each CDR3. Fields, in order: D gene, J gene, V gene, clone size, CDR3 DNA, CDR3 protein. The D gene is left open where the match is weak. Size values are once, few and many counts, or a class for expanded clones, and some rows have none.

D: .; J: TRBJ1-1; V: TRBV7-2; size: .; DNA: TGTGCCAGCAGCCTGCAAACACGGATCGGGGAAGCTTTCTTT; CDR3: CASSLQTRIGEAFF
D: TRBD1; J: TRBJ1-2; V: TRBV29-1; size: .; DNA: TGCAGCGTTGTTGGGACAGGCACTAACTACGGCTACACCTTC; CDR3: CSVVGTGTNYGYTF
D: TRBD2; J: TRBJ2-1; V: TRBV27; size: .; DNA: TGTGCCAGTTGGGGGACTAGCGACTACAATGAGCAGTTCTTC; CDR3: CASWGTSDYNEQFF
D: TRBD1; J: TRBJ1-3; V: TRBV5-8; size: few; DNA: TGTGCCAGCACCCGGGACAGCTCTGGAAACACCATATATTTT; CDR3: CASTRDSSGNTIYF
D: TRBD2; J: TRBJ2-2; V: TRBV29-1; size: once; DNA: TGCAGCGTTGAAGACAGGGTAGCGGGACACACCGGGGAGCTGTTTTTT; CDR3: CSVEDRVAGHTGELFF
D: .; J: TRBJ2-7; V: TRBV28; size: .; DNA: TGTGCCAGCAGGCCACAGGGGAGGAACTCCTACGAGCAGTACTTC; CDR3: CASRPQGRNSYEQYF
D: .; J: TRBJ1-5; V: TRBV6-1; size: .; DNA: TGTGCCAGCAGTGAAGGGACTCCTAGGCAGCCCCAGCATTTT; CDR3: CASSEGTPRQPQHF
D: TRBD1; J: TRBJ2-7; V: TRBV10-3; size: .; DNA: TGTGCCACCAGACAGGGTTCCTACGAGCAGTACTTC; CDR3: CATRQGSYEQYF
D: .; J: TRBJ2-1; V: TRBV18; size: .; DNA: TGTGCCAGCTCACCGGCGCTAGTGTCCGTCAATGAGCAGTTCTTC; CDR3: CASSPALVSVNEQFF
D: .; J: TRBJ1-2; V: TRBV18; size: .; DNA: TGTGCCAGCCATGAGACACAGGGATACTATGGCTACACCTTC; CDR3: CASHETQGYYGYTF
D: TRBD1; J: TRBJ1-5; V: TRBV28; size: .; DNA: TGTGCCAGCTCCCGCCTTACAGGGGATAATTTCAATCAGCCCCAGCATTTT; CDR3: CASSRLTGDNFNQPQHF
D: .; J: TRBJ1-1; V: TRBV6-1; size: .; DNA: TGTGCCAGCAGTCCCTGGAGAAGCTTGGGCACTGAAGCTTTCTTT; CDR3: CASSPWRSLGTEAFF
D: .; J: TRBJ2-3; V: TRBV6-5; size: .; DNA: TGTGCCACTACCAAAGGGACATTGGGCACAGATACGCAGTATTTT; CDR3: CATTKGTLGTDTQYF
D: TRBD2; J: TRBJ2-3; V: TRBV4-2; size: .; DNA: TGTGCCAGCAGGCATGGACTCACGACTAGCGGGAGAGCAGATACGCAGTATTTT; CDR3: CASRHGLTTSGRADTQYF
D: .; J: TRBJ2-5; V: TRBV9; size: once; DNA: TGTGCCAGCAGCGTAGGTGGAGGGCAGGGTCAAGAGACCCAGTACTTC; CDR3: CASSVGGGQGQETQYF
D: TRBD2; J: TRBJ2-1; V: TRBV28; size: .; DNA: TGTGCCAGCAGCTCCCTGGCGGGTAGCCTAAGGCGGGAGGGCTCGTCCTACAATGAGCAGTTCTTC; CDR3: CASSSLAGSLRREGSSYNEQFF
D: TRBD1; J: TRBJ2-7; V: TRBV6-1; size: .; DNA: TGTGCCAGCAGTGGGTTTTCCGGGACAGGGGTCTACGAGCAGTACTTC; CDR3: CASSGFSGTGVYEQYF
D: .; J: TRBJ2-5; V: TRBV7-9; size: .; DNA: TGTGCCAGCAGCTTAGGTCAGGGATCGTACCAAGAGACCCAGTACTTC; CDR3: CASSLGQGSYQETQYF
D: .; J: TRBJ2-1; V: TRBV29-1; size: .; DNA: TGCAGCGTTGAAGATAACGGCCGCGGTGAGCAGTTCTTC; CDR3: CSVEDNGRGEQFF
D: TRBD1; J: TRBJ2-5; V: TRBV29-1; size: .; DNA: TGCAGCGCTTTGACAGGGTCGGAGACCCAGTACTTC; CDR3: CSALTGSETQYF
D: TRBD1; J: TRBJ2-1; V: TRBV6-5; size: .; DNA: TGTGCCAGCAGTTACGACATCTCGACAGGGGGTGAGCAGTTCTTC; CDR3: CASSYDISTGGEQFF
D: TRBD1; J: TRBJ1-2; V: TRBV5-4; size: .; DNA: TGTGCCAGCAGCCGGGGGCAGGGGGAATTATCTAACTATGGCTACACCTTC; CDR3: CASSRGQGELSNYGYTF
D: .; J: TRBJ2-2; V: TRBV5-1; size: .; DNA: TGCGCCAGCAGCTTGGACAGTTCGACCGGGGAGCTGTTTTTT; CDR3: CASSLDSSTGELFF
D: .; J: TRBJ1-1; V: TRBV6-1; size: few; DNA: TGTGCCAGCAGACAGGGAACCTCCACTGAAGCTTTCTTT; CDR3: CASRQGTSTEAFF
D: .; J: TRBJ1-1; V: TRBV5-1; size: .; DNA: TGCGCCAGCAGCTTGGATCACTATGAAGCTTTCTTT; CDR3: CASSLDHYEAFF
D: .; J: TRBJ2-7; V: TRBV9; size: .; DNA: TGTGCCAGCAGTCCCACATACGAGCAGTACTTC; CDR3: CASSPTYEQYF
D: .; J: TRBJ1-1; V: TRBV11-2; size: .; DNA: TGTGCCAGCAGCTTCACAGGGACGAACACTGAAGCTTTCTTT; CDR3: CASSFTGTNTEAFF
D: .; J: TRBJ2-7; V: TRBV14; size: once; DNA: TGTGCCAGCAGCCCCAGTGGGGTAGCGGCCGGGTACTTC; CDR3: CASSPSGVAAGYF
D: TRBD2; J: TRBJ2-5; V: TRBV6-5; size: .; DNA: TGTGCCAGCGGGGGAAGCGGGATTGGAGAGACCCAGTACTTC; CDR3: CASGGSGIGETQYF
D: TRBD1; J: TRBJ1-2; V: TRBV7-2; size: .; DNA: TGTGCCAGCAGCTTAGATTTCGGGCGACAGGGCGTCTATGGCTACACCTTC; CDR3: CASSLDFGRQGVYGYTF
D: .; J: TRBJ2-3; V: TRBV6-1; size: .; DNA: TGTGCCAGCAGTGAACGACAGGTGGGGAATACGCAGTATTTT; CDR3: CASSERQVGNTQYF